A single sample gave rise to the 19 T cell receptor beta chains below, sequenced in a study of CD8 T cells in Susac syndrome. The RNA input was roughly 0.45 to 1 ug, and it was reverse transcribed with random hexamers. Each CDR3 protein gets one entry after TCRdb re-called the immunoSEQ multiplex PCR reads with MiXCR. The table has over 150,000 distinct CDR3 sequences, around 95% seen once. The specimen sequenced was CD4+ T cells from PBMCs. Source of these receptors: a human donor with Susac syndrome.

The genes are TRBV7-8 and TRBJ2-3; the match to TRBD2 covers 11 bases. Losses at the gene ends were 5 bases for V and 0 bases for J; bases not matched to a gene: 7. Germline V gene data show CDR1 as SGHVS and CDR2 as FQNEAQ. There are 17 residues in the CDR3. The CDR3 is CASSPGTSGFSTDTQYF. The CDR3 nucleotides read TGTGCCAGCAGCCCCGGGACTAGCGGATTTAGCACAGATACGCAGTATTTT.

The gene calls are TRBV7-9 and TRBJ1-2, with a tentative D call TRBD1 (5 bases). The germline V and J ends were trimmed by 1 base and 3 bases, with 9 bases remaining between them. The CDR3 spans 14 residues. Germline V gene sequence: CDR1 SEHNR, CDR2 FQNEAQ (reference sequence). The CDR3 loop reads CASSLGGRDYGYTF. The CDR3, as DNA: TGTGCCAGCAGCTTAGGAGGCAGGGACTATGGCTACACCTTC.

J is TRBJ1-5 and V is TRBV3-1; D gene unclear. CDR1 LGHDT and CDR2 YNNKEL come from the germline V gene (reference sequence). Trimming removed 0 bases from V and 3 bases from J, with 6 bases in between. CDR3 length: 14 amino acids. CDR3 nucleotides: TGTGCCAGCAGCCAAGATCCCATCAATCAGCCCCAGCATTTT. It translates to CASSQDPINQPQHF. Full variable domain (outside the CDR3, taken from reference TRBV3-1 and TRBJ1-5): DTAVSQTPKYLVTQMGNDKSIKCEQNLGHDTMYWYKQDSKKFLKIMFSYNNKELIINETVPNRFSPKSPDKAHLNLHINSLELGDSAVYFCASSQDPINQPQHFGDGTRLSIL.

This chain links TRBV5-1 with TRBJ2-7; D might be TRBD1 (6 bases). CDR1 and CDR2 (germline): SGHRS, YFSETQ. Trimming removed 4 bases at V and 1 base at J, with 15 bases between. The CDR3 length is 15 residues. The CDR3 region is CASSAVQGQSYEQYV. CDR3 nucleotide sequence: TGCGCCAGCAGCGCCGTACAGGGCCAATCCTACGAGCAGTACGTC.

The genes are TRBV29-1 and TRBJ1-2; D may be TRBD1 (5 bases). V was cut by 1 base and J by 4 bases, with 19 bases left in between. In germline, CDR1 is SQVTM, CDR2 ANQGSEA. The CDR3 has 16 residues. The CDR3 sequence is CSVEGGTGAVLYGYTF. The CDR3 coding sequence is TGCAGCGTTGAAGGGGGGACGGGAGCGGTCCTCTATGGCTACACCTTC.

This chain connects TRBV5-1 to TRBJ2-1; D is unclear. Germline CDR1 is SGHRS and CDR2 is YFSETQ. Trimming removed 2 bases at V and 4 bases at J, with 22 bases between. There are 18 residues in the CDR3. CDR3 nucleotides: TGCGCCAGCAGCTTTTGGAGCTCCCTTTCCAGCCCATACAATGAGCAGTTCTTC. The encoded protein is CASSFWSSLSSPYNEQFF.

The gene calls are TRBV20-1 and TRBJ2-3, with D unclear. Germline CDR1 is DFQATT and CDR2 is SNEGSKA (reference sequence). Trimming stripped 0 bases from V and 2 bases from J, with 12 bases between. The CDR3 sequence is 15 residues long. The CDR3 DNA is TGCAGTGCTAGAGAGATCCTGACGGCCACAGATACGCAGTATTTT. Translation gives CSAREILTATDTQYF.

This chain joins TRBV7-9 and TRBJ2-7; 12 bases map to TRBD1. With 3 bases clipped from V and 5 bases from J, the junction kept 14 bases outside the gene matches. The CDR3 is made up of 18 amino acids. CDR1 is SEHNR and CDR2 is FQNEAQ in the germline V gene (reference sequence). DNA for the CDR3: TGTGCCAGCAGCTTCAAACCCGGGGACAGGGGGCGCTTGGACGAGCAGTACTTC. Its translation: CASSFKPGDRGRLDEQYF.

The chain employs TRBV7-2 and TRBJ1-4; D might be TRBD1 (5 bases). V was trimmed by 5 bases and J by 10 bases, leaving 17 bases between them. Germline V gene sequence: CDR1 SGHTA, CDR2 FQGNSA. The CDR3 contains 14 residues. CDR3 DNA: TGTGCCAGCAGCCCGGACGAAGTGAGGGGAAAACTGTTTTTT. Translated, it gives CASSPDEVRGKLFF.

This rearrangement joins TRBV7-9 to TRBJ1-5; TRBD1 matches 8 bases. The V gene end was trimmed by 7 bases and the J gene end by 5 bases; junction bases not matched to a gene: 7. Germline CDR1 and CDR2: SEHNR and FQNEAQ (reference sequence). The CDR3 is made up of 14 amino acids. This CDR3 is CASNQGATDQPQHF. The CDR3 DNA is TGTGCCAGCAACCAGGGGGCGACGGATCAGCCCCAGCATTTT.

The chain has TRBV14 and TRBJ2-5; perhaps TRBD2 as D (6 bases). Deletions cut 4 bases from V and 1 base from J, with 19 bases between. This CDR3 has 17 amino acids. From germline, CDR1 is SGHDN and CDR2 FVKESK. CDR3 sequence reads: CASSLTRGGTFQETQYF. CDR3 DNA: TGTGCCAGCAGCCTCACTAGGGGCGGGACCTTCCAAGAGACCCAGTACTTC.

V usage is TRBV15 and J usage is TRBJ2-6; D is uncertain. The CDR3 loop spans 16 amino acids. With 0 bases removed from V and 2 bases from J, the gap between germline ends came to 8 bases. Germline V gene data show CDR1 as LNHNV and CDR2 as YYDKDF (reference sequence). In DNA form, the CDR3 reads TGTGCCACCAGCAGAGATTTGGCCCCTGGGGCCAACGTCCTGACTTTC. Protein sequence: CATSRDLAPGANVLTF.

V usage is TRBV2 and J usage is TRBJ2-7, with D uncertain. This CDR3 is 8 amino acids long. Germline V gene lookup returns CDR1 SNHLY and CDR2 FYNNEI. Trimming stripped 4 bases from V and 9 bases from J, with 1 base between. This CDR3 reads CASSVQYF. The DNA for the CDR3 is TGTGCCAGCAGTGTGCAGTACTTC.

The CDR3 DNA sequence: TGTGCCTGGAGTCCTCCGGGTGCTCAGCCCCAGCATTTT. It specifies CAWSPPGAQPQHF. The chain combines TRBV30 with TRBJ1-5; D gene ambiguous. Germline V CDR1 and CDR2: GTSNPN, SVGIG (reference sequence). Trimming removed 2 bases at V and 6 bases at J, with 11 bases between. The CDR3 sequence is 13 residues long. Using reference TRBV30 and TRBJ1-5 for the parts outside the CDR3, the full variable domain is SQTIHQWPATLVQPVGSPLSLECTVEGTSNPNLYWYRQAAGRGLQLLFYSVGIGQISSEVPQNLSASRPQDRQFILSSKKLLLSDSGFYLCAWSPPGAQPQHFGDGTRLSIL.

The chain joins TRBV29-1 to TRBJ1-3; D is unclear. The CDR3 length is 13 residues. The V end was cut by 5 bases, the J end by 0 bases, with 8 bases between. Per germline, CDR1 SQVTM and CDR2 ANQGSEA. CDR3 sequence reads: CSVRVGSGNTIYF. The CDR3 bases are TGCAGCGTTCGGGTTGGCTCTGGAAACACCATATATTTT.

In its sample, this clonotype was seen a few times. J is TRBJ1-2 and V is TRBV28, with 10 bases lining up with TRBD1. Germline CDR1 MDHEN, CDR2 SYDVKM. The CDR3 runs to 15 residues. Germline trimming cut 5 bases from V and 4 bases from J; bases unmatched to any gene: 7. CDR3 protein: CASSRPGQGRYGYTF. DNA of the CDR3: TGTGCCAGCAGTCGGCCGGGACAGGGGCGCTATGGCTACACCTTC.

This chain joins TRBV3-1 and TRBJ2-5; tentative D call: TRBD1 (6 bases). The ends were cut back, 4 bases at V and 2 bases at J, with 11 bases in the middle. CDR1 is LGHDT and CDR2 is YNNKEL in the germline V gene (reference sequence). This CDR3 has 14 amino acids. The CDR3 DNA reads TGTGCCAGCAGCCGGAACCAGGGGCAAGAGACCCAGTACTTC. Translation: CASSRNQGQETQYF.

The chain links TRBV5-1 to TRBJ2-4; D could derive from TRBD1 or TRBD2 (5 bases each). Trimming stripped 6 bases from V and 0 bases from J, with 16 bases between. The V gene's germline CDR1 is SGHRS and CDR2 YFSETQ. This CDR3 is 16 amino acids long. The CDR3 is CASTPRGDLAKNIQYF. In nucleotides, the CDR3 is TGCGCCAGCACCCCGCGAGGGGACCTAGCCAAAAACATTCAGTACTTC.

V and J are TRBV28 and TRBJ2-7; possibly TRBD1 for D (5 bases). Between the trimmed V and J ends, which lost 5 bases and 0 bases, there was a span of 14 bases. Germline-derived CDR1 and CDR2 are MDHEN and SYDVKM. The CDR3 extends over 15 amino acids. In nucleotides, the CDR3 is TGTGCCAGCAGTACCTCGACAGCGAGCTCCTACGAGCAGTACTTC. Its translation is CASSTSTASSYEQYF.